This T cell receptor (beta chain) was identified during a study of neurological immune-mediated disorders. A single run covered 15-18 subjects with over 170 million TCR-beta sequences. TCRdb fed the 5' RACE reads into MiXCR, producing one record per CDR3 protein. The table lists 46,000 or so distinct CDR3 sequences, about a tenth of them singletons. Trimming removed 7 bases at V and 4 bases at J, with 16 bases between. The CDR3 spans 15 residues. CDR1 SGHAT and CDR2 FQNNGV come from the germline V gene. Study-level findings and limits: Patients with HTLV-1-associated myelopathy had the highest level of TCR clonal expansion, whereas patients with multiple sclerosis had the lowest level, falling beneath the level found in healthy controls. No sharing of CDR3 amino acid sequences was observed among expanded clones across subjects, suggesting private repertoires in all groups.

In this sample, this clonotype turned up many times. The target antigen is unknown. The sample taken for sequencing was PBMCs. This clonotype was obtained from a woman aged 40 to 50 with HTLV-1-associated myelopathy (HAM/TSP). The chain recombines TRBV11-2 with TRBJ2-2, with D maybe TRBD2 (7 bases). The CDR3 region is CASNAVGGATGELFF. In DNA form, the CDR3 reads TGTGCCAGCAACGCGGTGGGGGGGGCCACCGGGGAGCTGTTTTTT.